The clone carrying this T cell receptor beta chain ranks as medium-sized. Each patient came to thyroid surgery without any prior treatment (of any kind). These data originate in a study of metastatic and nonmetastatic thyroid tumors. TCRdb re-clonotyped the PCR reads through MiXCR. The top ten clones hold about 11% of a sample with roughly 30,000 clones, about a sixth of them seen once. This CDR3 is 15 amino acids long. Germline V CDR1 and CDR2: MDHEN, SYDVKM. Between the trimmed V and J ends, which lost 3 bases and 3 bases, there was a span of 12 bases. The chain employs TRBV28 and TRBJ1-5, with D possibly being TRBD1 (5 bases). Sequenced: blood. This TCR derives from a female donor with papillary thyroid cancer or a benign thyroid nodule (not recorded which). Some clones in this sample may be carry-over from other donors' samples. For the CDR3, the DNA is TGTGCCAGCAGTTTGGGGCAGCTACTCAATCAGCCCCAGCATTTT. This encodes CASSLGQLLNQPQHF.